The clone carrying this T cell receptor (beta chain) has a count of ten or more. Trimming took 5 bases from V and 0 from J, leaving 22 bases between them. CDR3 size: 17 residues. Germline V gene sequence: CDR1 SQVTM, CDR2 ANQGSEA. TCRdb called the 5' RACE reads again in MiXCR, with one record for every CDR3 protein. Here the sample spans about 36,000 distinct CDR3 sequences, about 5.5% being singletons. The entry originates in a study of CD8 T cells in ankylosing spondylitis. This TCR derives from a male donor with ankylosing spondylitis or in good health (not recorded which). Sequenced material: blood, either unsorted or a sorted T cell fraction (not recorded which). J is TRBJ1-1 and V is TRBV29-1, with D hard to call. The CDR3, as DNA: TGCAGCGTTAACGAACCAACGCCGAAGCTGATGAACACTGAAGCTTTCTTT. It codes for CSVNEPTPKLMNTEAFF. The whole variable domain, remainder taken from reference TRBV29-1 and TRBJ1-1, is SAVISQKPSRDICQRGTSLTIQCQVDSQVTMMFWYRQQPGQSLTLIATANQGSEATYESGFVIDKFPISRPNLTFSTLTVSNMSPEDSSIYLCSVNEPTPKLMNTEAFFGQGTRLTVV.